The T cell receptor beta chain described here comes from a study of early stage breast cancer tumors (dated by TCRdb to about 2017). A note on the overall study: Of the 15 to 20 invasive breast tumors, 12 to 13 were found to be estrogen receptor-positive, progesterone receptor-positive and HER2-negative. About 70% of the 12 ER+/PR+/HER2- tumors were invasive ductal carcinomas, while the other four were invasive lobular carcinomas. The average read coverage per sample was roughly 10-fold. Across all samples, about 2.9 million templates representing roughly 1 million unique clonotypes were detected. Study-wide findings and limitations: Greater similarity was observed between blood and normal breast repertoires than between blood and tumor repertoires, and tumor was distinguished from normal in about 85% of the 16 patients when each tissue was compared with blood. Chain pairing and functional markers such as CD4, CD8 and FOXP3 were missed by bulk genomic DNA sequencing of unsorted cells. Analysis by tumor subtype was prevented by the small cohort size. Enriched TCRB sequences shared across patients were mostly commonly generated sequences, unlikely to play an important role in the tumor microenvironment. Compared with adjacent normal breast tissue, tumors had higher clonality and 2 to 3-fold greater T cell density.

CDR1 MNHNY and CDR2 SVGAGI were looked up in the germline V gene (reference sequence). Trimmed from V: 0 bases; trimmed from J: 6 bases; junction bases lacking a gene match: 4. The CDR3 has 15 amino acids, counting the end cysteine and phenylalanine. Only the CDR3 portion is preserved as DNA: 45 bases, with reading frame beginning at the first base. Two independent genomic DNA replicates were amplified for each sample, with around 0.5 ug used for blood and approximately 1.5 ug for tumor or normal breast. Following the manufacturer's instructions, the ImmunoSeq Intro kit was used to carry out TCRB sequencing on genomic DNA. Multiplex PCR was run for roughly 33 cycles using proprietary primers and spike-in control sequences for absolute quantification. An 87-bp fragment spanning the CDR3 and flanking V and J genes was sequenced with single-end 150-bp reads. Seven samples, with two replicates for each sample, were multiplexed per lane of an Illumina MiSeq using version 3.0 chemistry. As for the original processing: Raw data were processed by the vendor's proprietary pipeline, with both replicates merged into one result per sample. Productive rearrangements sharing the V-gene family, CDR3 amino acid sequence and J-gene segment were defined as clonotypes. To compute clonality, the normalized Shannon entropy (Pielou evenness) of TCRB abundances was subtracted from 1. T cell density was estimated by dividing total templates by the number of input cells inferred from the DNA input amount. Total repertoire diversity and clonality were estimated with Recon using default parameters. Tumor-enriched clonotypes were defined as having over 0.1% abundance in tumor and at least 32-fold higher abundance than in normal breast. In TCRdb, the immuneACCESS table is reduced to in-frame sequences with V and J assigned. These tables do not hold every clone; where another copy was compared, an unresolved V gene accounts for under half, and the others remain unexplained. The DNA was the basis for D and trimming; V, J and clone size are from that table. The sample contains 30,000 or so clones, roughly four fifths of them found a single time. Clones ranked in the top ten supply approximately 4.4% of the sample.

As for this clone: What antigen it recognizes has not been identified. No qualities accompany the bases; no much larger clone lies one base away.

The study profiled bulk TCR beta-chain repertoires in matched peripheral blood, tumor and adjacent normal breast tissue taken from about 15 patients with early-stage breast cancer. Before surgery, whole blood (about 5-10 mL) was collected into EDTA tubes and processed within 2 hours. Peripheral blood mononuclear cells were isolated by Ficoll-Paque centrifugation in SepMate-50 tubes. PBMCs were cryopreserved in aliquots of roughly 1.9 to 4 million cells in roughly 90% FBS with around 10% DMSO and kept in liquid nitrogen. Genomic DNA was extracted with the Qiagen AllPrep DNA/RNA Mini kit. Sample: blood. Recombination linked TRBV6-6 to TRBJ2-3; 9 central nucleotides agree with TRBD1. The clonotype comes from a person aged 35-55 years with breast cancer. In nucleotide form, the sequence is TGTGCCAGCAGTTACTCTAACAGGGGGCCGGATACGCAGTATTTT. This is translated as CASSYSNRGPDTQYF.